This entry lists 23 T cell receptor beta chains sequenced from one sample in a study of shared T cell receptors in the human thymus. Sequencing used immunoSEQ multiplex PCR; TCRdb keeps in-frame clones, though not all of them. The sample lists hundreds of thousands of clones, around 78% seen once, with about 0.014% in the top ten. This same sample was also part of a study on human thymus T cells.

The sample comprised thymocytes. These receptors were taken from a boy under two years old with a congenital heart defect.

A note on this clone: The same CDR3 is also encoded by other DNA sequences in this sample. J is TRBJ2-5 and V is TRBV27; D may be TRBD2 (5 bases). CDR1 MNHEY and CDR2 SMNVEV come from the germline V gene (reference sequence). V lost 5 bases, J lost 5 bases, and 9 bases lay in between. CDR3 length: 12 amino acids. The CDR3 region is CASSPRGETQYF. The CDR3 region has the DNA TGTGCCAGCAGTCCCCGAGGGGAGACCCAGTACTTC.

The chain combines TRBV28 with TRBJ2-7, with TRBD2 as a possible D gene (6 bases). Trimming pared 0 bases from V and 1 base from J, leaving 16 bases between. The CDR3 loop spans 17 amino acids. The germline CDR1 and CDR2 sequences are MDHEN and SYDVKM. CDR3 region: CASSLWWSEGRSYEQYF. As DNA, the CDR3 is TGTGCCAGCAGTTTATGGTGGTCGGAGGGACGATCCTACGAGCAGTACTTC.

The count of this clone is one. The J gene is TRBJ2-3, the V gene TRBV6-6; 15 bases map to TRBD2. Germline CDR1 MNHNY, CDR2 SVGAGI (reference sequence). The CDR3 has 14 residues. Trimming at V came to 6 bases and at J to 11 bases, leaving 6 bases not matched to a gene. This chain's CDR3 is CASRTGTSGRMQYF. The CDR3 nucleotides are TGTGCCAGCAGGACCGGGACTAGCGGGAGGATGCAGTATTTT.

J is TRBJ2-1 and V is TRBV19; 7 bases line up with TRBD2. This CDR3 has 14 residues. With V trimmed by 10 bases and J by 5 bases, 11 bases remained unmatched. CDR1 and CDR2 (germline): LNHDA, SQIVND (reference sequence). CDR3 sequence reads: CATEGLKGDNEQFF. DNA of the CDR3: TGTGCCACTGAGGGACTAAAAGGGGACAATGAGCAGTTCTTC.

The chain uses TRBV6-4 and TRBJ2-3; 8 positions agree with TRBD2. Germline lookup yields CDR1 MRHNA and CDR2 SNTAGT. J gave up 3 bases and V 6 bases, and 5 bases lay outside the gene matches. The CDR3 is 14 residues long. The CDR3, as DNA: TGTGCCAGCAGCTACGGGAGGGGGACAGATACGCAGTATTTT. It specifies CASSYGRGTDTQYF.

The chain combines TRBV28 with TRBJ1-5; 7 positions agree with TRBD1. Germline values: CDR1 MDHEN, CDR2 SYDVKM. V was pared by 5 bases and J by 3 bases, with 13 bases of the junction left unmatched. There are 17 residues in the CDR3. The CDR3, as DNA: TGTGCCAGCAGTCCCTACGGACAGGACCACCCCAATCAGCCCCAGCATTTT. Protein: CASSPYGQDHPNQPQHF.

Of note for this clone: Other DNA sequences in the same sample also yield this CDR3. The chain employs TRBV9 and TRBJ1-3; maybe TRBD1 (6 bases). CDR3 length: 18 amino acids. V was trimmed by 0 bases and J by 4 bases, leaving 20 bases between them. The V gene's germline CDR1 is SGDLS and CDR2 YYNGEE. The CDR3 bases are TGTGCCAGCAGCGTAGATGTGGACAGACCGTCGGGCGGAAACACCATATATTTT. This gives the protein CASSVDVDRPSGGNTIYF.

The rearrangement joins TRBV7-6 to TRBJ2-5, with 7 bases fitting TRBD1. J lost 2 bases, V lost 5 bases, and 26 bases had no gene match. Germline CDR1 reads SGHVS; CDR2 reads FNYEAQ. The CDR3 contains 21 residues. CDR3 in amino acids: CASSRLPLGGALAIDQETQYF. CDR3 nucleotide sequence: TGTGCCAGCAGCCGCCTCCCCCTAGGGGGCGCTCTGGCTATAGATCAAGAGACCCAGTACTTC.

The CDR3 sequence: CASSPHRDSLYEQYF. DNA of the CDR3: TGCGCCAGCAGCCCGCACCGGGACTCCCTCTACGAGCAGTACTTC. The rearrangement links TRBV5-1 to TRBJ2-7; D perhaps matches TRBD2 (6 bases). The CDR3 loop spans 15 amino acids. V lost 4 bases, J lost 3 bases, and 17 bases lay in between. Germline V gene data show CDR1 as SGHRS and CDR2 as YFSETQ. Using reference TRBV5-1 and TRBJ2-7 for the parts outside the CDR3, the full variable domain is KAGVTQTPRYLIKTRGQQVTLSCSPISGHRSVSWYQQTPGQGLQFLFEYFSETQRNKGNFPGRFSGRQFSNSRSEMNVSTLELGDSALYLCASSPHRDSLYEQYFGPGTRLTVT.

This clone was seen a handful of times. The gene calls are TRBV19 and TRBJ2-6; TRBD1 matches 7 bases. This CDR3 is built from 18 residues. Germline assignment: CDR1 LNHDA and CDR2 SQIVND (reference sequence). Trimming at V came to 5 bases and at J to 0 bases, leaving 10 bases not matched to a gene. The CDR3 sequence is CASSARDSESSGANVLTF. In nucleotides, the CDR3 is TGTGCCAGTAGTGCCCGGGACAGTGAAAGCTCTGGGGCCAACGTCCTGACTTTC.

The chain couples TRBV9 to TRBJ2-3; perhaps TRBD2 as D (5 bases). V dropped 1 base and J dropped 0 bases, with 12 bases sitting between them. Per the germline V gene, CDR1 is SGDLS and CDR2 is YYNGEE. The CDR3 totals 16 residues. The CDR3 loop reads CASSVRRVASTDTQYF. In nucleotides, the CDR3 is TGTGCCAGCAGCGTAAGGCGGGTTGCTAGCACAGATACGCAGTATTTT. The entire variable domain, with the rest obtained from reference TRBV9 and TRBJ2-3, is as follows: DSGVTQTPKHLITATGQRVTLRCSPRSGDLSVYWYQQSLDQGLQFLIQYYNGEERAKGNILERFSAQQFPDLHSELNLSSLELGDSALYFCASSVRRVASTDTQYFGPGTRLTVL.

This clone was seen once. CDR3 region: CASSLGGPATDTQYF. CDR3 bases: TGTGCCAGCAGCCTGGGGGGGCCAGCAACAGATACGCAGTATTTT. The chain is built from TRBV11-2 and TRBJ2-3; a weak D match, TRBD2 (7 bases). V was trimmed by 5 bases and J by 3 bases, leaving 15 bases between them. Germline V CDR1 and CDR2: SGHAT, FQNNGV. This CDR3 is 15 amino acids long.

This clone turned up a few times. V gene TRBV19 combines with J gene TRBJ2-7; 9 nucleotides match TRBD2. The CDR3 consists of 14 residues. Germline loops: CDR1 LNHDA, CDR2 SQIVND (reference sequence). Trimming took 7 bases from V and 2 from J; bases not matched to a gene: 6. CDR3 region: CASIPSGRPYEQYF. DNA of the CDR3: TGTGCCAGTATTCCGAGCGGGAGGCCCTACGAGCAGTACTTC.

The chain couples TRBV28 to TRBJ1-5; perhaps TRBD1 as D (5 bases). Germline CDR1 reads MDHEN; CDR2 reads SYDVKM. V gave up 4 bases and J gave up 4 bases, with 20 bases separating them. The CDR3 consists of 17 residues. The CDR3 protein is CASSYSFRGLSNQPQHF. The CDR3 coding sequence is TGTGCCAGCAGTTATTCGTTCCGGGGGTTGAGTAATCAGCCCCAGCATTTT.

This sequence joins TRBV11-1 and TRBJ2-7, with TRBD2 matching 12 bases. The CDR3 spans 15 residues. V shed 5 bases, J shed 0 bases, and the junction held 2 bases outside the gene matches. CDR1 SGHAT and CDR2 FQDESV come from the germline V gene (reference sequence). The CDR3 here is CASSKLAGGSYEQYF. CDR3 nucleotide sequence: TGTGCCAGCAGCAAACTAGCGGGGGGCTCCTACGAGCAGTACTTC.

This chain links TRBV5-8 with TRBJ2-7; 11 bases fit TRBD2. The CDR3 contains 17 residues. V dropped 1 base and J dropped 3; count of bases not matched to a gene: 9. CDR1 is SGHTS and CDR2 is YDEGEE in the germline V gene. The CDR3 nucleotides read TGTGCCAGCAGCTTGCTGCTAGCGGGAGGTCTACTCTACGAGCAGTACTTC. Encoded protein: CASSLLLAGGLLYEQYF.

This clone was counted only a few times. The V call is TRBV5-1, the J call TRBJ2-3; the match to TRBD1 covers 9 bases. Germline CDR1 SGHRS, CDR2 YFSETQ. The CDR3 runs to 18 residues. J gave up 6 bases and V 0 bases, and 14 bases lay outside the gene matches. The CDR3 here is CASSLDRTGVESSDTQYF. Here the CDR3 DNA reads TGCGCCAGCAGCTTGGATCGGACAGGGGTGGAGTCAAGTGATACGCAGTATTTT.

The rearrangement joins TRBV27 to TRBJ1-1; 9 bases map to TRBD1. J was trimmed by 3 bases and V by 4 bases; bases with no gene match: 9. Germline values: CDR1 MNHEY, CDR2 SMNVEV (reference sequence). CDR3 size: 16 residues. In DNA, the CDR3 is TGTGCCAGCAGTTCGGGACAGGGAATATGGGACACTGAAGCTTTCTTT. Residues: CASSSGQGIWDTEAFF.

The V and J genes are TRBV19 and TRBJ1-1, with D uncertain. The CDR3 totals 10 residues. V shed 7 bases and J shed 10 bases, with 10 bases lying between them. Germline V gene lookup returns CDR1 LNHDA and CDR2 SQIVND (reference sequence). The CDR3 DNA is TGTGCCAGTATCGGGTCGCGAGCTTTCTTT. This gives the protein CASIGSRAFF.

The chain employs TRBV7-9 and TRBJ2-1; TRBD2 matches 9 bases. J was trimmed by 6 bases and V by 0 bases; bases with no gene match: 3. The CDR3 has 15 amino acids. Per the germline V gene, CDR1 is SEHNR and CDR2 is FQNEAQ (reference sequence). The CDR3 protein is CASSLAGGRVNEQFF. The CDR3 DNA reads TGTGCCAGCAGCTTAGCTGGCGGGAGGGTCAATGAGCAGTTCTTC.

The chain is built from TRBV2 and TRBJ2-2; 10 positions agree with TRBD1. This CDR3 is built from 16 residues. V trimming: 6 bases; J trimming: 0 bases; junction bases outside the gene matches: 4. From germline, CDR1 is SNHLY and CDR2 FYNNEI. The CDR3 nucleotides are TGTGCCAGCAGGAGGACAGGGGGAGCGAACACCGGGGAGCTGTTTTTT. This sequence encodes CASRRTGGANTGELFF.

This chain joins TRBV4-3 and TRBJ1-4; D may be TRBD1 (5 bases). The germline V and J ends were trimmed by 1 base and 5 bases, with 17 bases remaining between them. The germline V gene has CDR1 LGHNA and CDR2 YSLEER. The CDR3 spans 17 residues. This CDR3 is CASSQGLGGWGNEKLFF. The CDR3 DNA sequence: TGCGCCAGCAGCCAAGGACTCGGGGGTTGGGGGAATGAAAAACTGTTTTTT.

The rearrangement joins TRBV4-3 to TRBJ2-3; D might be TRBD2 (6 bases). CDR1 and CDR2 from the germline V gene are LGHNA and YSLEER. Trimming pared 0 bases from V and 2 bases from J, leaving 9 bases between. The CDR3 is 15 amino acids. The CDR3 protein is CASSQEEGLTDTQYF. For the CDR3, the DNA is TGCGCCAGCAGCCAAGAGGAGGGACTCACAGATACGCAGTATTTT.